These T cell receptor beta chains were read from a single sample in a study of T cell responses to AZD1222 COVID-19 vaccine. Here immunoSEQ multiplex PCR was the method, and the copy in TCRdb shows in-frame clones only, minus some. The sample consists of more than 150,000 clones, 70% to 90% of them appearing once. The specimen comprised peripheral blood, sampled on day 0 of AZD1222 vaccination. These receptors originate from an adult in good health. Each CDR3 is given with its conserved first and last residue. A D gene is named only where the DNA matches it firmly. Size is omitted from some rows. Given values are once, few, many or a class for expanded clones.

j_gene | d_gene | v_gene | abundance | CDR3aa | CDR3nt
TRBJ1-5 | . | TRBV19 | . | CASRSGVSNQPQHF | TGTGCCAGTAGATCGGGTGTTAGCAATCAGCCCCAGCATTTT
TRBJ1-3 | . | TRBV7-8 | . | CASSLETPPWWAGNTIYF | TGTGCCAGCAGCTTGGAGACCCCGCCCTGGTGGGCTGGAAACACCATATATTTT
TRBJ2-2 | . | TRBV5-4 | . | CASSPNPGHTGELFF | TGTGCCAGCAGCCCCAATCCGGGACACACCGGGGAGCTGTTTTTT
TRBJ2-5 | TRBD2 | TRBV5-5 | . | CASTHRPGLAGGEETQYF | TGTGCCAGCACCCACCGCCCCGGGCTAGCGGGAGGAGAAGAGACCCAGTACTTC
TRBJ1-6 | . | TRBV10-2 | . | CASRGQGDSPLHF | TGCGCCAGCAGAGGGCAGGGCGATTCACCCCTCCACTTT
TRBJ1-2 | . | TRBV4-1 | . | CASSQEVTGVNYGYTF | TGCGCCAGCAGCCAAGAGGTGACCGGAGTTAACTATGGCTACACCTTC
TRBJ1-3 | . | TRBV4-1 | once | CASSSGLLQLGGNTIYF | TGCGCCAGCAGCTCGGGCCTACTCCAGCTCGGGGGAAACACCATATATTTT
TRBJ2-3 | TRBD2 | TRBV6-5 | . | CASSLGGGTTDTQYF | TGTGCCAGCAGTTTGGGCGGGGGGACCACAGATACGCAGTATTTT
TRBJ1-1 | . | TRBV5-1 | once | CASRWDMNTEAFF | TGCGCCAGCAGATGGGATATGAACACTGAAGCTTTCTTT
TRBJ1-1 | . | TRBV10-2 | . | CASIEGFGMNTEAFF | TGCGCCAGCATAGAAGGCTTCGGAATGAACACTGAAGCTTTCTTT
TRBJ1-3 | . | TRBV30 | . | CAWSVGISGNTIYF | TGTGCCTGGAGTGTAGGGATCTCTGGAAACACCATATATTTT
TRBJ1-4 | . | TRBV18 | . | CASSSTVEKLFF | TGTGCCAGCTCATCCACGGTTGAAAAACTGTTTTTT
TRBJ1-4 | TRBD1 | TRBV3-1/TRBV3-2 | . | CASSRGQGFKANEKLFF | TGTGCCAGCAGCCGGGGACAGGGATTTAAGGCTAATGAAAAACTGTTTTTT
TRBJ2-1 | . | TRBV12-3/TRBV12-4 | . | CASSWGSYNEQFF | TGTGCCAGCAGTTGGGGCTCCTACAATGAGCAGTTCTTC
TRBJ1-1 | . | TRBV3-1/TRBV3-2 | . | CASSHNDRNTEAFF | TGTGCCAGCAGCCATAACGACAGGAACACTGAAGCTTTCTTT
TRBJ2-1 | . | TRBV6-5 | . | CASRSHNEQFF | TGTGCCAGCAGGTCTCACAATGAGCAGTTCTTC
TRBJ1-1 | . | TRBV27 | . | CASSLAVGPTEAFF | TGTGCCAGCAGTTTAGCGGTGGGCCCCACTGAAGCTTTCTTT
TRBJ1-1 | TRBD1 | TRBV7-3 | . | CASSQDRLNTEAFF | TGTGCCAGCAGCCAGGACAGGTTGAACACTGAAGCTTTCTTT